What follows describes a single TCR beta chain. The target of this receptor is not known. The sample holds no much larger clone one base away, and base qualities are not on file. TCRbeta CDR3 regions were sequenced with the immunoSEQ Assay. After extraction, genomic DNA underwent amplification by bias-controlled multiplex PCR, followed by high-throughput sequencing. As for the original processing: Collapsing and filtering of sequences were performed to quantify the absolute abundance of each unique TCRbeta CDR3 region. Usable DNA was measured by amplifying reference genes present in all nucleated cells, and TCRbeta template counts were normalized to that usable DNA to estimate T cell fraction. Repertoire TCRs were annotated as SARS-CoV-2-specific when V gene, CDR3 amino acid sequence and J gene were exactly matched to a known reactive TCR set. The reference SARS-CoV-2 TCR set was derived from MIRA and filtered for enrichment in COVID-19-positive ImmuneCODE repertoires, a step that removed public or cross-reactive TCRs. Drawing on the MIRA antigens, annotated TCRs were analysed further at the level of specific ORF or position within ORF. Breadth was defined as annotated unique rearrangements over total unique productive rearrangements; depth was the summed frequency of those rearrangements. TCR breadth was compared between groups using two-sided Wilcoxon rank-sum tests. The clones in this table, taken by TCRdb from immuneACCESS, are in-frame only. Not every clone is retained; where verified, under half of the shortfall comes from an unresolved V gene, and the cause of the rest is unknown. V, J and clone size are taken as reported in that table, and D and trimming were inferred from the DNA itself. The sample table shows roughly 460,000 clones, and roughly 87% are seen once. Of the sample, approximately 1.7% falls within the top ten clones.

Reading the germline V gene gives CDR1 LGHNA and CDR2 YSLEER. From the cysteine through the phenylalanine, the CDR3 covers 15 amino acids. This entry keeps only the CDR3 DNA: 45 bases, framed from base 1. V trim: 0 bases; J trim: 4 bases; unmatched bases: 4. This sample was included in a study of Ad26.COV2.S vaccination and SARS-CoV-2 variants (dated by TCRdb to the early 2020s). In the study overall: Donors in the vaccine arm were drawn from COV1001, a phase I-IIa trial of Ad26.COV2.S in healthy adults that was multicentre, randomized, double-blind and placebo-controlled. Ad26.COV2.S was given intramuscularly at 5x10^10 or 1x10^11 viral particles, as a single shot or as two shots 56 days apart. The specificity and breadth of SARS-CoV-2-reactive T cell receptors after Ad26.COV2.S vaccination were assessed by TCRbeta repertoire sequencing. A total of approximately 30 samples were included in the TCR-sequenced set, comprising roughly 19 Ad26.COV2.S vaccine recipients, 5 placebo recipients and 8 SARS-CoV-2 convalescent individuals. Participants in the trial were split at random into five groups of five each, receiving low-dose or high-dose Ad26.COV2.S once or twice, or else placebo on both occasions. Throughout the experiments and outcome assessment, investigators stayed blinded to trial group allocation.

Results the study describes overall, beyond this receptor: The study was not powered for comparison of responses between vaccine doses or regimens. Vaccine and placebo recipients had similar non-spike TCR breadth, a finding consistent with the vaccine containing only spike. Higher spike-specific TCR breadth was observed in Ad26.COV2.S recipients than in placebo recipients (P = 0.0014). Substantial breadth of spike-specific CD8+ and CD4+ T cell responses was reported after vaccination. It was noted by the authors that total T cell responses may have been underestimated by the TCR breadth and depth analyses.

The treatment or condition label of this sample denotes: roughly 20 received Ad26.COV2.S at low or high dose, single or two shots; five or six received placebo; per-sample allocation not given. For vaccine and placebo recipients, repertoires were sequenced using samples collected on day 63 after the first injection. In Cohort 1b, about 27 adults aged 18-55 years were enrolled at a single site in Boston, USA, between 29 July and 7 August 2020. Ad26.COV2.S was a replication-incompetent adenovirus type 26 vector that expressed a prefusion-stabilized SARS-CoV-2 spike protein derived from the original Wuhan strain.

This clonotype was sampled from a person aged 18-65 years who received the Ad26.COV2.S COVID-19 vaccine or a placebo. Specimen: peripheral blood, collected in a trial of Ad26.COV2.S vaccine versus placebo. Rearrangement joined TRBV4-3 to TRBJ1-1; the junction holds 8 bases that match TRBD1. The CDR3 corresponds to CASSQDRTGFTEAFF. In nucleotides, the sequence is TGCGCCAGCAGCCAAGATCGGACAGGGTTCACTGAAGCTTTCTTT.